The 20 T cell receptor beta chains presented below share a single source sample, sequenced in a study of T cell responses to AZD1222 COVID-19 vaccine. This table comes from immunoSEQ multiplex PCR, and its TCRdb copy is limited to in-frame clones, with some not included. The profile shows tens of thousands of clones, approximately 91% of them singletons. The sequencing here drew on peripheral blood, taken on day 0 of AZD1222 vaccination. These receptor sequences come from an adult in good health.

J is TRBJ1-2 and V is TRBV4-3, with no clear D. Germline loops: CDR1 LGHNA, CDR2 YSLEER. The CDR3 is 13 amino acids. Trimming stripped 1 base from V and 8 bases from J, with 11 bases between. This CDR3 reads CASSQGMPEGYTF. The CDR3 coding sequence is TGCGCCAGCAGCCAAGGCATGCCGGAAGGCTACACCTTC.

The rearrangement uses TRBV27 and TRBJ2-1; D call uncertain. Per germline, CDR1 MNHEY and CDR2 SMNVEV (reference sequence). The CDR3 extends over 12 amino acids. Trimming stripped 4 bases from V and 6 bases from J, with 7 bases between. The CDR3 nucleotides are TGTGCCAGCAGTTCCGGGCCCAATGAGCAGTTCTTC. It yields the protein CASSSGPNEQFF.

The chain couples TRBV3-1 (or the pseudogene TRBV3-2) to TRBJ1-5; D possibly corresponds to TRBD1 (6 bases). Trimming shortened V by 1 base and J by 1 base, and 8 bases separated the two germline ends. The CDR3 is 15 residues long. The germline gives CDR1 LGHDT, CDR2 YNNKEL (reference sequence). CDR3 sequence (DNA): TGTGCCAGCAGCCAAGCCCAGGGGAGCAATCAGCCCCAGCATTTT. Translated, it gives CASSQAQGSNQPQHF.

This clone was recorded once. The rearrangement joins TRBV9 to TRBJ1-3; a weak D match, TRBD1 (5 bases). The germline gives CDR1 SGDLS, CDR2 YYNGEE. The CDR3 has 14 residues. Trimming cost V 6 bases and J 0 bases, with 10 bases left between them. In nucleotides, the CDR3 is TGTGCCAGCACCGGAGGGGACTCTGGAAACACCATATATTTT. Translating it yields CASTGGDSGNTIYF.

The rearrangement links TRBV6-6 to TRBJ1-3, with unresolved D. The CDR3 contains 15 residues. Looked up from germline, CDR1 is MNHNY and CDR2 is SVGAGI (reference sequence). V was shortened by 0 bases and J by 0 bases, with 6 bases between the two germline ends. This CDR3 is CASSYSSHSGNTIYF. The CDR3, as DNA: TGTGCCAGCAGTTACTCGAGCCACTCTGGAAACACCATATATTTT.

In its sample, this clone was seen once. J is TRBJ1-2 and V is TRBV23-1; no definite D call. TRBV23-1 belongs to the ORF category, with a function that is uncertain. Trimming stripped 4 bases from V and 5 bases from J, with 11 bases between. The CDR3 has 13 residues. DNA of the CDR3: TGCGCCAGCAGTCTACCAACACCGTATGGCTACACCTTC. Its translation: CASSLPTPYGYTF.

This clone was recorded a few times. The rearrangement links TRBV5-6 to TRBJ1-6; no clear D. The CDR3 loop spans 12 amino acids. V was cut by 1 base and J by 11 bases, with 7 bases left in between. The germline V gene has CDR1 SGHDT and CDR2 YYEEEE. The CDR3 region has the DNA TGTGCCAGCAGCTTGATACTAACACCCCTCCACTTT. Protein: CASSLILTPLHF.

In regard to this clone: The junction departs from the called germline gene at one end, perhaps through a read error. V usage is TRBV6-1 and J usage is TRBJ2-1; no firm D call. This CDR3 is 13 amino acids long. CDR1 is MNHNS and CDR2 is SASEGT in the germline V gene. The CDR3 DNA reads TGTGCCAGCAGTGAAGGGGGAAGGTCGCGATCGATCTTC. This gives the protein CASSEGGRSRSIF.

The V gene is TRBV3-1 (or the pseudogene TRBV3-2), the J gene TRBJ2-3; 7 bases are shared with TRBD1. V gave up 2 bases and J gave up 5 bases; unmatched junction bases: 7. Germline V lookup: CDR1 LGHDT, CDR2 YNNKEL (reference sequence). There are 15 residues in the CDR3. The CDR3 bases are TGTGCCAGCAGCCAACACAGGGGAACGGGAGATACGCAGTATTTT. This translates into CASSQHRGTGDTQYF.

The chain couples TRBV28 to TRBJ1-2; 12 bases are shared with TRBD1. The V gene end was trimmed by 4 bases and the J gene end by 8 bases; junction bases not matched to a gene: 8. Germline V gene lookup returns CDR1 MDHEN and CDR2 SYDVKM. The CDR3 is made up of 15 amino acids. CDR3 in amino acids: CASSSAGTGGGGYTF. The CDR3 DNA is TGTGCCAGCAGTTCCGCCGGGACAGGGGGCGGAGGCTACACCTTC.

This clone appeared once. The CDR3 DNA reads as TGTGCCAGTACCACTAATCAGGGGCTCGGCTACACCTTC. It is translated as CASTTNQGLGYTF. The chain couples TRBV19 to TRBJ1-2; D possibly corresponds to TRBD1 (6 bases). This CDR3 has 13 residues. Trimming took off 7 bases at V and 8 bases at J, with 17 bases between the two ends. Per the germline V gene, CDR1 is LNHDA and CDR2 is SQIVND (reference sequence). Using reference TRBV19 and TRBJ1-2 for the parts outside the CDR3, the full variable domain is DGGITQSPKYLFRKEGQNVTLSCEQNLNHDAMYWYRQDPGQGLRLIYYSQIVNDFQKGDIAEGYSVSREKKESFPLTVTSAQKNPTAFYLCASTTNQGLGYTFGSGTRLTVV.

The chain carries TRBV9 and TRBJ2-1; a weak D match, TRBD1 (6 bases). Germline CDR1 SGDLS, CDR2 YYNGEE. The CDR3 has 13 residues. The V and J ends lost 2 bases and 5 bases respectively, with 8 bases between them. DNA for the CDR3: TGTGCCAGCAGCGTGGGGGACAACAATGAGCAGTTCTTC. It codes for CASSVGDNNEQFF. Drawing the rest from reference TRBV9 and TRBJ2-1, the complete variable domain is DSGVTQTPKHLITATGQRVTLRCSPRSGDLSVYWYQQSLDQGLQFLIQYYNGEERAKGNILERFSAQQFPDLHSELNLSSLELGDSALYFCASSVGDNNEQFFGPGTRLTVL.

This clone was detected a few times. V and J are TRBV19 and TRBJ1-1; tentatively, D is TRBD1 (6 bases). Germline V gene lookup returns CDR1 LNHDA and CDR2 SQIVND (reference sequence). V was trimmed by 5 bases and J by 2 bases, leaving 15 bases between them. This CDR3 comprises 15 residues. The CDR3 sequence: CASSPTGGANTEAFF. For the CDR3, the DNA is TGTGCCAGTAGTCCAACTGGGGGGGCTAACACTGAAGCTTTCTTT.

The chain is built from TRBV29-1 and TRBJ1-1, with 8 bases fitting TRBD1. The CDR3 extends over 13 amino acids. After removal of 3 bases from V and 4 bases from J, the junction contained 4 bases not matched to a gene. Germline V gene lookup returns CDR1 SQVTM and CDR2 ANQGSEA. CDR3 region: CSVDRGLGTEAFF. The CDR3 coding sequence is TGCAGCGTTGACAGGGGGCTCGGCACTGAAGCTTTCTTT. The whole variable domain, filled in from reference TRBV29-1 and TRBJ1-1, reads SAVISQKPSRDICQRGTSLTIQCQVDSQVTMMFWYRQQPGQSLTLIATANQGSEATYESGFVIDKFPISRPNLTFSTLTVSNMSPEDSSIYLCSVDRGLGTEAFFGQGTRLTVV.

The chain combines TRBV6-5 with TRBJ2-7; 9 nucleotides align to TRBD1. Trimming cost V 7 bases and J 0 bases; bases outside gene matches: 4. Germline values: CDR1 MNHEY, CDR2 SVGAGI. The CDR3 covers 14 residues. CDR3 in DNA: TGTGCCAGCAAGGACAGGGGCATCTCCTACGAGCAGTACTTC. Protein product: CASKDRGISYEQYF.

The chain recombines TRBV20-1 with TRBJ1-5, with D possibly TRBD1 on 6 matching bases. The CDR3 covers 13 residues. V lost 3 bases, J lost 7 bases, and 13 bases lay in between. Germline V gives CDR1 DFQATT, CDR2 SNEGSKA (reference sequence). The CDR3 sequence: CSASSLQGQPQHF. Here the CDR3 DNA reads TGCAGTGCTAGTAGTCTACAGGGACAGCCCCAGCATTTT.

The gene calls are TRBV6-5 and TRBJ1-2, with 8 nucleotides matching TRBD1. With 6 bases clipped from V and 0 bases from J, the junction kept 6 bases outside the gene matches. CDR1 MNHEY and CDR2 SVGAGI come from the germline V gene. The CDR3 spans 15 residues. The CDR3 region is CASRRPGQANYGYTF. CDR3 DNA sequence: TGTGCCAGCAGGCGACCGGGACAGGCTAACTATGGCTACACCTTC.

V usage is TRBV28 and J usage is TRBJ1-2; D is perhaps TRBD1 (6 bases). The V gene lost 11 bases and the J gene lost 3 bases, with 13 bases spanning the gap. This CDR3 is built from 12 residues. Looked up from germline, CDR1 is MDHEN and CDR2 is SYDVKM. Here the CDR3 DNA reads TGTGCCGCATCCAGGGGAGACTATGGCTACACCTTC. It specifies CAASRGDYGYTF.

V is TRBV28 and J is TRBJ2-3, with 7 nucleotides matching TRBD1. The CDR3 contains 15 residues. Per the germline V gene, CDR1 is MDHEN and CDR2 is SYDVKM. V dropped 6 bases and J dropped 8; count of bases not matched to a gene: 14. CDR3 loop: CASRGGTVVTGTQYF. CDR3 bases: TGTGCCAGCAGGGGTGGGACAGTCGTTACGGGTACGCAGTATTTT.

The chain links TRBV4-1 to TRBJ2-5; D is unresolved. From germline, CDR1 is MGHRA and CDR2 YSYEKL. CDR3 size: 14 residues. V gave up 0 bases and J gave up 4 bases, with 9 bases separating them. CDR3 sequence: CASSQDMGRETQYF. CDR3 sequence (DNA): TGCGCCAGCAGCCAAGATATGGGCAGAGAGACCCAGTACTTC.